This record concerns one TCR beta chain sequence. Germline is not matched at one junction end, which may reflect a read error. These data are taken from a study of blood T cell repertoires in COVID-19. Study details: Material from acute and convalescent COVID-19 was sourced from the United States, Italy and Spain. The cDNA or gDNA used as material had been derived from T cells, B-cell-depleted T cells, or PBMCs.

In the authors' workflow: The assay estimated nucleated cells by amplifying reference gene primers. Generated by immunoSEQ multiplex PCR, the TCRdb table keeps only in-frame clones and is missing some. V and J calls and clone size come straight from that table; D and trimming were deduced from the DNA. Altogether 250,000 to 350,000 clones are present, around 90% being singletons, with the ten largest covering about 2.2%. Germline V CDR1 and CDR2: MDHEN, SYDVKM. The CDR3 extends over 13 amino acids. V is TRBV28 and J is TRBJ2-7; 9 bases are shared with TRBD2. The sequenced sample was peripheral blood. The sequence was obtained from a woman aged 50 to 65 who had recovered from COVID-19. The CDR3 loop reads CASSFTWTSAIHF. As DNA, the CDR3 is TGTGCCAGCAGTTTTACGTGGACTAGCGCCATTCACTTC.